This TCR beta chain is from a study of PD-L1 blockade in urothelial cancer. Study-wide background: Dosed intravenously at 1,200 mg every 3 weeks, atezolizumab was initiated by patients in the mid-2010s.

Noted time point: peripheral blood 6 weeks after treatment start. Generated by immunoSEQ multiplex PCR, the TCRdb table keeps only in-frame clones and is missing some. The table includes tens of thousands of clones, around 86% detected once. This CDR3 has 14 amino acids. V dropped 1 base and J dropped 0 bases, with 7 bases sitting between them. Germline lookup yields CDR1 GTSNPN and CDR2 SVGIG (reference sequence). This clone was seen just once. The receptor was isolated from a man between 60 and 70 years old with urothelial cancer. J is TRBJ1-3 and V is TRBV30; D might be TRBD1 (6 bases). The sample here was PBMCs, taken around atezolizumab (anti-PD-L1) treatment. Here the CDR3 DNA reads TGTGCCTGGAGTGCAGGGGTCTCTGGAAACACCATATATTTT. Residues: CAWSAGVSGNTIYF.